This is a list of T cell receptor beta chains from one sample in a study of blood T cells in healthy people across ages. TCRdb re-called the 5' RACE reads with MiXCR, one entry per CDR3 protein. The table lists roughly 900,000 distinct CDR3 sequences, around 48% of them singletons. Sequencing was performed on blood. The source is a man aged 25-45 years in good health. Each CDR3 is given with its conserved first and last residue. A D gene is named only where the DNA matches it firmly. Some rows mark clone size as missing; the rest say once, few, many or name a class of expanded clone.

J | V | size | D | CDR3 | DNA
TRBJ2-5 | TRBV24-1 | - | TRBD1 | CATSDRTGFQETQYF | TGTGCCACCAGTGATCGGACAGGGTTCCAAGAGACCCAGTACTTC
TRBJ2-3 | TRBV6-2/TRBV6-3 | few | - | CASSYRRGTDTQYF | TGTGCCAGCAGTTACCGTCGGGGTACAGATACGCAGTATTTT
TRBJ1-5 | TRBV30 | - | TRBD1 | CAWSGGQGGNQPQHF | TGTGCCTGGAGTGGGGGACAGGGAGGCAATCAGCCCCAGCATTTT
TRBJ1-2 | TRBV29-1 | - | - | CSVGTNCGYTF | TGCAGCGTTGGGACTAACTGTGGCTACACCTTC
TRBJ2-7 | TRBV11-1 | - | - | CASSPGGTLTYEQYF | TGTGCCAGCAGCCCTGGGGGGACTTTAACCTACGAGCAGTACTTC
TRBJ2-1 | TRBV7-9 | few | - | CASSLEGGAGEQFF | TGTGCCAGCAGCTTAGAGGGGGGGGCTGGTGAGCAGTTCTTC
TRBJ2-2 | TRBV3-1 | - | - | CASSQVPGSTGELFF | TGTGCCAGCAGCCAAGTACCGGGGTCCACCGGGGAGCTGTTTTTT
TRBJ2-1 | TRBV28 | once | TRBD1 | CATSRGQSFNEQFF | TGTGCCACGTCGAGGGGACAGAGTTTCAATGAGCAGTTCTTC
TRBJ2-5 | TRBV9 | few | TRBD2 | CASSVDGLAGGLETQYF | TGTGCCAGCAGCGTCGATGGACTAGCGGGGGGTCTGGAGACCCAGTACTTC
TRBJ2-4 | TRBV5-5 | few | - | CASSLPGGLAKNIQYF | TGTGCCAGCAGCTTGCCCGGGGGTTTAGCCAAAAACATTCAGTACTTC
TRBJ2-1 | TRBV28 | many | TRBD1 | CASSPHRQGGAEQFF | TGTGCCAGCAGTCCACACAGACAGGGTGGGGCTGAGCAGTTCTTC
TRBJ2-7 | TRBV21-1 | - | - | CASSETPDRGDEQYF | TGTGCCAGCAGCGAAACACCAGACAGGGGTGATGAGCAGTACTTC
TRBJ2-3 | TRBV20-1 | - | - | CSATSLVRRGDTQYF | TGCAGTGCCACCTCGTTAGTACGGCGGGGAGATACGCAGTATTTT
TRBJ2-1 | TRBV5-1 | - | - | CASKSGTEHYNEQFF | TGCGCCAGCAAAAGCGGGACAGAACATTACAATGAGCAGTTCTTC
TRBJ1-1 | TRBV4-2 | many | - | CASSHTGANTEAFF | TGTGCCAGCAGCCACACAGGAGCTAACACTGAAGCTTTCTTT
TRBJ2-7 | TRBV4-1 | - | - | CASSQEPRTYEQYF | TGCGCCAGCAGCCAAGAGCCCAGAACCTACGAGCAGTACTTC
TRBJ2-7 | TRBV20-1 | - | TRBD2 | CSAGTSGSYEQYF | TGCAGTGCTGGGACTAGCGGGAGTTACGAGCAGTACTTC
TRBJ1-4 | TRBV6-4 | many | - | CASSDRPGEANEKLFF | TGTGCCAGCAGTGATCGTCCAGGGGAGGCTAATGAAAAACTGTTTTTT
TRBJ2-1 | TRBV6-5 | - | TRBD2 | CASGAVAGGLKEQFF | TGTGCCAGCGGGGCGGTAGCGGGGGGGTTAAAGGAGCAGTTCTTC
TRBJ2-3 | TRBV20-1 | - | - | CSAPDSGGTDTQYF | TGCAGTGCTCCAGACAGCGGAGGCACAGATACGCAGTATTTT
TRBJ2-1 | TRBV10-3 | - | TRBD1 | CAISEGQGDNEQFF | TGTGCCATCAGTGAGGGGCAGGGGGACAATGAGCAGTTCTTC
TRBJ2-1 | TRBV15 | - | TRBD2 | CATSPRGRGGDSYNEQFF | TGTGCCACCAGCCCTAGAGGTCGCGGGGGAGACTCCTACAATGAGCAGTTCTTC
TRBJ2-7 | TRBV27 | - | TRBD1 | CASSFLIGQGPYEQYF | TGTGCCAGCAGTTTCTTAATCGGACAGGGTCCCTACGAGCAGTACTTC
TRBJ1-1 | TRBV12-3/TRBV12-4 | few | TRBD1 | CASRLNLQGGTEAFF | TGTGCCAGCCGCCTCAACCTACAGGGGGGAACTGAAGCTTTCTTT
TRBJ2-7 | TRBV4-2 | - | - | CASSQDPQGGNEQYF | TGTGCCAGCAGCCAAGATCCGCAGGGTGGCAATGAGCAGTACTTC
TRBJ2-3 | TRBV4-2 | few | TRBD1 | CASSQEWTGLDTQYF | TGTGCCAGCAGCCAAGAGTGGACAGGTCTAGATACGCAGTATTTT
TRBJ2-3 | TRBV11-2 | - | - | CASSLGFPGGSTDTQYF | TGTGCCAGCAGCTTAGGGTTCCCCGGGGGTAGCACAGATACGCAGTATTTT
TRBJ2-7 | TRBV5-1 | many | - | CASSLVVDWAGPYEQYF | TGCGCCAGCAGCTTGGTGGTCGATTGGGCAGGCCCCTACGAGCAGTACTTC
TRBJ2-5 | TRBV11-2 | - | TRBD2 | CASSPGGETQNF | TGTGCCAGCAGCCCGGGAGGAGAGACCCAGAACTTC
TRBJ2-1 | TRBV3-1 | - | TRBD2 | CASSLTSGRYNEQFF | TGTGCCAGCAGCTTAACTAGCGGGCGGTACAATGAGCAGTTCTTC
TRBJ1-5 | TRBV4-2 | - | - | CASSQDLPQPQHF | TGTGCCAGCAGCCAAGATCTACCCCAGCCCCAGCATTTT
TRBJ2-4 | TRBV16 | - | - | CASGGETAKNIQYF | TGTGCCAGCGGGGGCGAAACAGCCAAAAACATTCAGTACTTC
TRBJ1-5 | TRBV12-3/TRBV12-4 | - | - | CASSFSRPALHF | TGTGCCAGCAGTTTTTCGCGGCCGGCTTTGCATTTT
TRBJ1-4 | TRBV15 | few | TRBD1 | CATSSRQAGGFEKLFF | TGTGCCACCAGCAGTCGGCAAGCAGGGGGTTTTGAAAAACTGTTTTTT
TRBJ2-1 | TRBV28 | - | TRBD2 | CASSDGGGINEQFF | TGTGCCAGCAGTGACGGGGGAGGGATCAATGAGCAGTTCTTC
TRBJ2-2 | TRBV6-5 | - | TRBD2 | CASSFGLAGVRELFF | TGTGCCAGCAGTTTCGGGCTAGCGGGGGTCCGGGAGCTGTTTTTT
TRBJ2-1 | TRBV27 | - | - | CASSLLASYNEQFF | TGTGCCAGCAGTTTGCTAGCCTCCTACAATGAGCAGTTCTTC
TRBJ2-5 | TRBV20-1 | - | TRBD2 | CSARVASGGVWAETQYF | TGCAGTGCTAGAGTGGCTAGCGGGGGGGTATGGGCCGAGACCCAGTACTTC
TRBJ2-7 | TRBV25-1 | - | TRBD1 | CASSVSWTGLYEQYF | TGTGCCAGCAGTGTATCGTGGACAGGACTCTACGAGCAGTACTTC
TRBJ2-5 | TRBV7-9 | - | - | CASRKAETQYF | TGTGCCAGCCGTAAGGCAGAGACCCAGTACTTC
TRBJ2-1 | TRBV28 | - | TRBD1 | CASSLHSTGTGLPRFNNEQFF | TGTGCCAGCAGTCTGCACAGTACCGGGACAGGGTTACCTCGATTTAACAATGAGCAGTTCTTC
TRBJ1-2 | TRBV21-1 | - | - | CARAGGGPNYGYTF | TGTGCCAGGGCCGGGGGGGGCCCAAACTATGGCTACACCTTC
TRBJ1-6 | TRBV7-9 | many | - | CASSQLGDSPLHF | TGTGCCAGCAGCCAATTAGGGGATTCACCCCTCCACTTT
TRBJ2-1 | TRBV4-2 | few | - | CASSHDLRASYNEQFF | TGTGCCAGCAGCCACGATCTGCGGGCCTCTTACAATGAGCAGTTCTTC
TRBJ2-7 | TRBV20-1 | - | - | CSASSLANHEQYF | TGCAGTGCTAGTAGTCTAGCGAACCACGAGCAGTACTTC